This TCR beta chain was obtained from a study of shared clonotypes between healthy human individuals. Naive-designated CD8 cells lacked CD45RO, were positively enriched for CCR7, and omitted terminally differentiated effector memory CD45RA+ cells. Data came from immunoSEQ multiplex PCR; TCRdb stores just in-frame clones and leaves some out. The repertoire holds about 2 million clones, with approximately 94% as singletons. The receptor's source is a young man in good health. The sequenced sample consisted of naive CD8+ T cells sorted from blood.

The CDR3 sequence: CAWSGGQRGSSYEQYF. Written as DNA, the CDR3 is TGTGCCTGGAGTGGGGGGCAGCGGGGTAGCTCCTACGAGCAGTACTTC. The rearrangement links TRBV30 to TRBJ2-7; tentative D call: TRBD2 (7 bases). V shed 1 base and J shed 0 bases, with 16 bases lying between them. Germline assignment: CDR1 GTSNPN and CDR2 SVGIG (reference sequence). The CDR3 has 16 amino acids.